This TCR beta chain was captured in a study of cytomegalovirus exposure and HLA in healthy donors. This PCR relied on a set of 60 Vbeta primers and 13 Jbeta primers. In the original analysis: Roughly 81 million unique TCR beta chains, 8.5 million to 14 million shared, were counted in a later analysis. The repertoire was sequenced with immunoSEQ multiplex PCR; TCRdb's copy has only in-frame clones and lacks some. V and J calls and clone size are as listed in that table; D and trimming were resolved from the DNA. The sample lists about 180,000 clones, around 81% occurring once. Overall study results and limits: It was taken for granted in presence/absence analyses that sequencing depth across donors was roughly uniform. The study reported that TCR beta sequences accurately predicted HLA-A and HLA-B alleles in most subjects.

Notes on this clone: Its antigen is unknown.

J was trimmed by 7 bases and V by 5 bases; bases with no gene match: 8. Per the germline V gene, CDR1 is SGHVS and CDR2 is FQNEAQ. CDR3 length: 15 amino acids. The receptor was derived from a woman aged 25 to 39 in good health and CMV-seronegative. Sequencing used PBMCs. This chain links TRBV7-8 with TRBJ2-1, with TRBD2 matching 10 bases. The CDR3 region is CASSGSGRALNEQFF. In DNA, the CDR3 is TGTGCCAGCAGCGGGAGCGGGAGGGCCTTGAATGAGCAGTTCTTC.